A selection of T cell receptor beta chains follows, all from one sample in a study of shared clonotypes between healthy human individuals. Clones were sequenced by immunoSEQ multiplex PCR, and TCRdb holds only the in-frame ones, with some missing. The sample consists of 2 million to 2.5 million clones, just under 95% of them appearing once. The sample taken for sequencing was naive CD4+ T cells from PBMCs. The receptors shown here come from a man aged 18 to 29 in good health. Some clones in this sample may be carry-over from other donors' samples. Each CDR3 is given with its conserved first and last residue. The D gene is left open where the match is weak. The size entry is marked missing in some rows and otherwise reads once, few, many or a size class.

CASVMTGTSGRNEQFF	TGTGCTAGTGTAATGACCGGGACTAGCGGGAGGAATGAGCAGTTCTTC	TRBD2	TRBV12-5	TRBJ2-1	NA
CASNLLAQTYNEQFF	TGTGCCAGCAACTTACTAGCGCAAACCTACAATGAGCAGTTCTTC	TRBD2	TRBV6-1	TRBJ2-1	NA
CAIGRGGETQYF	TGTGCCATCGGAAGGGGTGGCGAGACCCAGTACTTC	NA	TRBV10-3	TRBJ2-5	NA
CASSVVSHTDTQYF	TGTGCCAGCAGCGTAGTCAGTCACACAGATACGCAGTATTTT	NA	TRBV9	TRBJ2-3	once
CASSLFQGNTIYF	TGTGCCAGCAGCTTATTTCAGGGGAACACCATATATTTT	NA	TRBV7-9	TRBJ1-3	NA
CASSQFWSSTNEKLFF	TGTGCCAGCAGCCAATTTTGGAGTTCAACTAATGAAAAACTGTTTTTT	NA	TRBV14	TRBJ1-4	NA
CASGEQGGRNEQFF	TGTGCCAGCGGGGAGCAGGGGGGACGAAATGAGCAGTTCTTC	NA	TRBV5-8	TRBJ2-1	NA
CASSQEWAGSSYNEQFF	TGTGCCAGCAGCCAAGAGTGGGCGGGGAGCTCCTACAATGAGCAGTTCTTC	NA	TRBV4-2	TRBJ2-1	NA
CASSYARVSYEQYF	TGTGCCAGCAGTTACGCCAGGGTGTCCTACGAGCAGTACTTC	NA	TRBV6-5	TRBJ2-7	NA
CASSETNNEKLFF	TGTGCCAGCAGTGAGACCAATAATGAAAAACTGTTTTTT	NA	TRBV9	TRBJ1-4	once
CASSLVVFYNEQFF	TGCGCCAGCAGCTTGGTTGTTTTTTACAATGAGCAGTTCTTC	NA	TRBV5-1	TRBJ2-1	NA
CASSQDREETQYF	TGTGCCAGCAGTCAGGACAGGGAAGAGACCCAGTACTTC	TRBD1	TRBV2	TRBJ2-5	few
CASSRIAGKNTGELFF	TGTGCCAGCAGCCGCATAGCGGGAAAGAACACCGGGGAGCTGTTTTTT	TRBD2	TRBV11-2	TRBJ2-2	NA
CAISVRYNEQYF	TGTGCCATCAGTGTCCGGTACAACGAGCAGTACTTC	NA	TRBV10-3	TRBJ2-7	NA
CASSLDRSQPQHF	TGTGCCAGCAGCTTGGACCGGTCTCAGCCCCAGCATTTT	NA	TRBV5-4	TRBJ1-5	NA
CASSLVSSYEQYF	TGTGCCAGCAGCTTGGTCAGCTCCTACGAGCAGTACTTC	NA	TRBV5-4	TRBJ2-7	NA
CASSESTGAPGYTF	TGCGCCAGCAGTGAGTCGACTGGGGCGCCCGGCTACACCTTC	NA	TRBV10-2	TRBJ1-2	NA
CASNRDGWSTEAFF	TGTGCCAGTAACCGGGACGGTTGGAGCACTGAAGCTTTCTTT	NA	TRBV19	TRBJ1-1	NA